This T cell receptor (beta chain) appears in the sequencing data of a study of T cell changes during pregnancy in multiple sclerosis (dated by TCRdb to between 2018 and 2021). About the investigation overall: In women with multiple sclerosis, the researchers looked at how the T cell repertoire shifted as pregnancy progressed.

Library creation used the immunoSEQ multiplex PCR assay. The clones in this table, taken by TCRdb from immuneACCESS, are in-frame only. Not every clone is retained; where verified, under half of the shortfall comes from an unresolved V gene, and the cause of the rest is unknown. This sample gives some 110,000 clones in total; 75% to 95% of them show up just once. Over 1.5% of the sample is held by the ten biggest clonotypes. Spanning cysteine to phenylalanine, the CDR3 consists of 14 amino acids. Here the CDR3 DNA is all that survives: 42 bases in frame from base 1. For CDR1 and CDR2, the germline V gene lists SGHDT and YYEEEE. Cut back by 2 bases and 5 bases, the V and J ends lie 14 bases apart. In the case of this clone: The specificity of this receptor is unknown. Qualities for individual bases were not recorded, and no much larger clone is one base off.

Sample: peripheral blood, taken before pregnancy. The clonotype originates from a female donor with multiple sclerosis, enrolled in a pregnancy study. The receptor chain draws on TRBV5-6 and TRBJ2-7; TRBD1 might be the D gene, on 6 matching bases. The sequence in DNA is TGTGCCAGCAGCTTACTATATTCAGGGGACGAGCAGTACTTC. The resulting protein is CASSLLYSGDEQYF.